The rows below give T cell receptor beta chains drawn from one sample of a study of T-cell reconstitution after alpha-beta-depleted transplantation in children. TCRdb reanalysed the PCR reads using MiXCR and keeps one entry per CDR3 protein. Of about 300,000 distinct CDR3 sequences listed, over 7% are singletons. The source material was peripheral blood, sampled 360 days after TCRalphabeta/CD19-depleted stem cell transplant. Every receptor here comes from a female patient younger than 10 who had a stem cell transplant for Fanconi anemia, so the T cells may come from the graft donor. CDR3s include the opening cysteine and the closing phenylalanine or tryptophan. Each record gives: clone size, J gene, D gene, V gene, CDR3 protein, CDR3 DNA. D genes are given only for firm matches. Expanded clones are given a class, and other clones once, few, many or no size at all.

few	TRBJ2-7	TRBD2	TRBV15	CATSTLAGGYEQYF	TGTGCCACCAGCACCCTAGCGGGGGGCTACGAGCAGTACTTC
many	TRBJ1-1	.	TRBV7-2	CASSAGHANTEAFF	TGTGCCAGCAGCGCGGGACACGCGAACACTGAAGCTTTCTTT
.	TRBJ1-4	.	TRBV12-3/TRBV12-4	CASSPRILNEKLFF	TGTGCCAGCAGTCCCCGGATCCTCAATGAAAAACTGTTTTTT
.	TRBJ1-2	.	TRBV5-6	CASSSIDYGYTF	TGTGCCAGCAGTTCAATAGACTATGGCTACACCTTC
many	TRBJ2-1	.	TRBV5-1	CASSQNRVPNSYNEQFF	TGCGCCAGCAGCCAAAACAGGGTCCCCAATTCCTACAATGAGCAGTTCTTC
many	TRBJ2-1	TRBD1	TRBV27	CASSLQGAYNEQFF	TGTGCCAGCAGTTTACAGGGGGCATACAATGAGCAGTTCTTC
many	TRBJ1-5	TRBD1	TRBV20-1	CSARDLRAGGDSNQPQHF	TGCAGTGCTAGAGATTTGCGGGCAGGGGGGGATAGCAATCAGCCCCAGCATTTT
many	TRBJ1-2	.	TRBV6-1	CASSPDTYHPYGYTF	TGTGCCAGCAGTCCGGACACCTACCACCCTTATGGCTACACCTTC
.	TRBJ1-3	.	TRBV5-1	CASSHTGSSGNTIYF	TGCGCCAGCAGCCATACAGGGAGCTCTGGAAACACCATATATTTT
.	TRBJ2-1	TRBD1	TRBV27	CASSLVRGDSPQFF	TGTGCCAGCAGTTTAGTCCGAGGGGACAGCCCCCAGTTCTTC
.	TRBJ1-6	TRBD1	TRBV20-1	CSASRQGNSPLHF	TGCAGTGCTAGTAGACAGGGGAATTCACCCCTCCACTTT
many	TRBJ1-1	.	TRBV7-2	CASSLAQGLVTEAFF	TGTGCCAGCAGCTTAGCTCAGGGGCTAGTCACTGAAGCTTTCTTT
few	TRBJ1-5	.	TRBV28	CASSPSRSPTNQPQHF	TGTGCCAGCAGTCCCTCCCGGTCCCCTACCAATCAGCCCCAGCATTTT
many	TRBJ1-1	.	TRBV7-2	CASSFSRGRQTEAFF	TGTGCCAGCAGCTTCTCCAGGGGTAGACAAACTGAAGCTTTCTTT
.	TRBJ2-5	.	TRBV28	CAISPDSQETQYF	TGTGCCATCAGCCCCGATTCACAAGAGACCCAGTACTTC
many	TRBJ2-7	.	TRBV11-2	CASTDSYSYEQYF	TGTGCCAGCACCGACAGTTACTCCTACGAGCAGTACTTC
many	TRBJ2-1	.	TRBV12-3/TRBV12-4	CASSSYTQEQFF	TGTGCCAGCAGTTCTTATACACAGGAGCAGTTCTTC
.	TRBJ1-1	.	TRBV7-2	CAIRPVGGYTEAFF	TGTGCCATCAGACCTGTTGGGGGCTACACTGAAGCTTTCTTT
many	TRBJ2-1	TRBD2	TRBV29-1	CSSSPRSGASSYNEQFF	TGCAGCTCCTCCCCTCGTAGCGGGGCGTCGTCCTACAATGAGCAGTTCTTC
many	TRBJ2-3	TRBD2	TRBV29-1	CSVEASGTDTQYF	TGCAGCGTTGAGGCTAGCGGAACAGATACGCAGTATTTT
.	TRBJ1-2	.	TRBV12-3/TRBV12-4	CASSSPSYSNYGYTF	TGTGCCAGCAGTTCTCCTTCTTACAGCAACTATGGCTACACCTTC
many	TRBJ2-3	TRBD2	TRBV5-1	CASSSSGGPDTQYF	TGCGCCAGCAGCTCTAGCGGGGGCCCAGATACGCAGTATTTT
many	TRBJ2-5	.	TRBV10-3	CAISEWAAQETQYF	TGTGCCATCAGTGAGTGGGCAGCCCAAGAGACCCAGTACTTC